The present T cell receptor beta chain was sequenced within a study of blood T cell repertoires in COVID-19. As for the study in general: The United States, Italy and Spain supplied acute and convalescent COVID-19 samples. PBMCs, B-cell-depleted T cells, or T cells provided the cDNA or gDNA that made up the material.

Germline assignment: CDR1 SGHRS and CDR2 YFSETQ. The CDR3 totals 16 residues. The V segment lost 1 base and the J segment 7 bases; nucleotides outside the gene matches: 6. Using immunoSEQ multiplex PCR, the repertoire was profiled, and TCRdb retains in-frame clones only, with some absent. The profile shows around 120,000 clones, roughly 87% of them singletons. In this sample, this clone turned up once. The genes are TRBV5-1 and TRBJ2-1; 12 bases fit TRBD2. The sequence derives from a human donor in a cohort sampled during active COVID-19. Source material: peripheral blood. CDR3 sequence (DNA): TGCGCCAGCAGCTTGCCCCGACTAGCGGGAGCTAATGAGCAGTTCTTC. This gives the protein CASSLPRLAGANEQFF.